This entry lists 6 T cell receptor beta chains sequenced from one sample in a study of cytomegalovirus exposure and HLA in healthy donors. Using immunoSEQ multiplex PCR, the repertoire was profiled, and TCRdb retains in-frame clones only, with some absent. The top ten clones hold over 2.5% of a sample with approximately 170,000 clones, more than 80% of them seen once. The source material was PBMCs. These receptors originate from a woman between 18 and 29 years old in good health and CMV-seropositive.

The chain joins TRBV18 to TRBJ1-2, with D possibly TRBD1 on 5 matching bases. The V end lost 3 bases, the J end lost 1 base, and 9 bases lay between the germline ends. The CDR3 is 14 amino acids. Germline CDR1 reads KGHSH; CDR2 reads LQKENI. CDR3 sequence (DNA): TGTGCCAGCTCACCTCAGGGAAGTAACTATGGCTACACCTTC. Residues: CASSPQGSNYGYTF.

The chain combines TRBV15 with TRBJ1-2, with D possibly being TRBD1 (6 bases). The CDR3 is 16 residues long. In germline, CDR1 is LNHNV, CDR2 YYDKDF (reference sequence). Trimming cost V 5 bases and J 4 bases, with 20 bases left between them. CDR3 residues: CATSGGGGADFYGYTF. DNA for the CDR3: TGTGCCACCAGCGGTGGAGGGGGGGCGGATTTCTATGGCTACACCTTC.

J is TRBJ2-5 and V is TRBV4-3, with 7 bases identical to TRBD2. Trimming at V came to 0 bases and at J to 4 bases, leaving 8 bases not matched to a gene. CDR1 is LGHNA and CDR2 is YSLEER in the germline V gene. The CDR3 length is 16 residues. Written as DNA, the CDR3 is TGCGCCAGCAGCCAAGATGTGGGGGAGGGCCTAGAGACCCAGTACTTC. It codes for CASSQDVGEGLETQYF.

This chain uses TRBV18 with TRBJ2-2; D perhaps matches TRBD2 (7 bases). V was cut by 3 bases and J by 3 bases, with 14 bases left in between. The CDR3 length is 16 residues. Germline CDR1 and CDR2: KGHSH and LQKENI. CDR3 sequence: CASSPPGGLHTGELFF. The CDR3 bases are TGTGCCAGCTCACCTCCCGGGGGGCTACACACCGGGGAGCTGTTTTTT.

The chain joins TRBV5-8 to TRBJ1-4, with D hard to call. CDR3 length: 11 residues. CDR1 is SGHTS and CDR2 is YDEGEE in the germline V gene. Trimming removed 9 bases from V and 10 bases from J, with 13 bases in between. CDR3 protein: CATPSPGKLFF. The CDR3 DNA sequence: TGTGCCACCCCATCCCCGGGAAAACTGTTTTTT.

The chain has TRBV5-1 and TRBJ1-4; D is possibly TRBD1 (5 bases). Per germline, CDR1 SGHRS and CDR2 YFSETQ. V dropped 1 base and J dropped 7 bases, with 8 bases sitting between them. The CDR3 runs to 13 residues. CDR3 coding DNA: TGCGCCAGCAGCTTGAACGGGGGTGAAAAACTGTTTTTT. This encodes CASSLNGGEKLFF.